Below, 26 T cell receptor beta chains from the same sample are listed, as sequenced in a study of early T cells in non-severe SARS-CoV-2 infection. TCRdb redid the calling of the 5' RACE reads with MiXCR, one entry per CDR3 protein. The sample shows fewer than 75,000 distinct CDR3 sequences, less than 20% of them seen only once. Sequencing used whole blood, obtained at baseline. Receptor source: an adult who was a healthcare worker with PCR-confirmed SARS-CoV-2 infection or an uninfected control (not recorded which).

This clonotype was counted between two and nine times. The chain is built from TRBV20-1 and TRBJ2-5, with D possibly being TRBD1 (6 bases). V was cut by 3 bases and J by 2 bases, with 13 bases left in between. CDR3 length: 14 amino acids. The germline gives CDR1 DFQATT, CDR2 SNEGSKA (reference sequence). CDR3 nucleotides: TGCAGTGCTAGTTCGGACAGTGAACAAGAGACCCAGTACTTC. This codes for CSASSDSEQETQYF.

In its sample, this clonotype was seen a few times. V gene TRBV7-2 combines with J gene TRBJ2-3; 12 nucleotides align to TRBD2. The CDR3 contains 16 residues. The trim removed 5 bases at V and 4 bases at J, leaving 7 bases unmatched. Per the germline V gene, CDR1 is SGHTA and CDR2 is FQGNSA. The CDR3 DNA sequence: TGTGCCAGCAGCACCCGACTAGCGGGAGTGGCAGATACGCAGTATTTT. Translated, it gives CASSTRLAGVADTQYF.

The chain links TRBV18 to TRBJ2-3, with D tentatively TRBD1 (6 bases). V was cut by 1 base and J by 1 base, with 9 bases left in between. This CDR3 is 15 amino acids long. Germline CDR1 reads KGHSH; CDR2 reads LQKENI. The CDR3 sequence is CASSPQTGRTDTQYF. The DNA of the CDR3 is TGTGCCAGCTCACCACAGACAGGCCGCACAGATACGCAGTATTTT.

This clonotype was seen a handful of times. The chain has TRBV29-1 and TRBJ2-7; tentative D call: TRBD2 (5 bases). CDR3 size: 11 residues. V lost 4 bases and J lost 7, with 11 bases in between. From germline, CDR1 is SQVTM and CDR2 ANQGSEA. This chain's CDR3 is CSVGGFYEQYF. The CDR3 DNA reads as TGCAGCGTTGGAGGGTTCTATGAGCAGTACTTC.

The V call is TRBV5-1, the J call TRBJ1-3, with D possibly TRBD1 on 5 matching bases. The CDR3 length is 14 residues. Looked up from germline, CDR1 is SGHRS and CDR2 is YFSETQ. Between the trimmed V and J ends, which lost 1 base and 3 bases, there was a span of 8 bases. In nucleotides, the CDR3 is TGCGCCAGCAGCTTGTCTGGGGGTGGAAACACCATATATTTT. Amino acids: CASSLSGGGNTIYF. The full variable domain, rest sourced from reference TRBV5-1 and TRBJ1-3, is KAGVTQTPRYLIKTRGQQVTLSCSPISGHRSVSWYQQTPGQGLQFLFEYFSETQRNKGNFPGRFSGRQFSNSRSEMNVSTLELGDSALYLCASSLSGGGNTIYFGEGSWLTVV.

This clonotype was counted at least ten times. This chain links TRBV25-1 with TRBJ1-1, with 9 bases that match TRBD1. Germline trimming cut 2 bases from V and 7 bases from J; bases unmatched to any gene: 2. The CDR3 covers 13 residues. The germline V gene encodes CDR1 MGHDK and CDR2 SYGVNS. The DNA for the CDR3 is TGTGCCAGCAGTGAAGGGACAGGGCTTGAAGCTTTCTTT. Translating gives CASSEGTGLEAFF.

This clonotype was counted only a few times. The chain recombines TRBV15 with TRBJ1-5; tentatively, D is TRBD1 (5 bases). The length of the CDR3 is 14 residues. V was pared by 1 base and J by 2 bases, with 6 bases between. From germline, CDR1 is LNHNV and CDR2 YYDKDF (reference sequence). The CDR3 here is CATSRGGGNQPQHF. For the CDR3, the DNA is TGTGCCACCAGCAGAGGAGGGGGCAATCAGCCCCAGCATTTT.

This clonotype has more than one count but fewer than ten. The CDR3, as DNA: TGCAGTGCTAGAGATCCCACGGGAGGGCAACCAGATACGCAGTATTTT. Translation gives CSARDPTGGQPDTQYF. The chain couples TRBV20-1 to TRBJ2-3, with 8 bases lining up with TRBD2. Germline CDR1 DFQATT, CDR2 SNEGSKA (reference sequence). With 0 bases clipped from V and 4 bases from J, the junction kept 9 bases outside the gene matches. This CDR3 spans 16 amino acids.

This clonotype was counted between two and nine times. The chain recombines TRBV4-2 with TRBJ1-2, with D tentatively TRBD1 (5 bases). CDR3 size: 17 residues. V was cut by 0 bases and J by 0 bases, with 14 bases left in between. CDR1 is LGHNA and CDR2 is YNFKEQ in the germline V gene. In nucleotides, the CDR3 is TGTGCCAGCAGCCAAGATTGGGGGGACGGATCTAACTATGGCTACACCTTC. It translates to CASSQDWGDGSNYGYTF.

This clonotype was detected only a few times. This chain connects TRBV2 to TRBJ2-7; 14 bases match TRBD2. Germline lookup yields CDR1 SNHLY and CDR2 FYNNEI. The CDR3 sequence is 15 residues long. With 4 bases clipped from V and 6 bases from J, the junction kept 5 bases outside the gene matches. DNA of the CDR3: TGTGCCAGCAGTGGACTAGCGGGGGGGTCCGGCGAGCAGTACTTC. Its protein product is CASSGLAGGSGEQYF.

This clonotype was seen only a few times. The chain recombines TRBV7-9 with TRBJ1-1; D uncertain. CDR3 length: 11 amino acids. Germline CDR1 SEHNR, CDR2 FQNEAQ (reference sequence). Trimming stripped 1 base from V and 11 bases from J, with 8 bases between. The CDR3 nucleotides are TGTGCCAGCAGCTTAGATTCCGGTGCTTTCTTT. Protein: CASSLDSGAFF.

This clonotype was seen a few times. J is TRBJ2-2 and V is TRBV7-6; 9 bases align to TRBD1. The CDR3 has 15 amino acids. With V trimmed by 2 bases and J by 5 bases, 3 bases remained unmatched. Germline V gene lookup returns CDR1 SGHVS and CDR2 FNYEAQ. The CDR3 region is CASSLTGGPTGELFF. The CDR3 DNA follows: TGTGCCAGCAGCTTAACAGGGGGCCCGACCGGGGAGCTGTTTTTT.

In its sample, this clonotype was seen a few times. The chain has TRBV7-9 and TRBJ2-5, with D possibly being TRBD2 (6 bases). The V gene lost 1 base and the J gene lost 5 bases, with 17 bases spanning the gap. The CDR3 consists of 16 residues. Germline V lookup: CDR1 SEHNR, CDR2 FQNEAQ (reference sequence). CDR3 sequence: CASSLDVQARGETQYF. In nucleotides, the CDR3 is TGTGCCAGCAGCTTAGATGTACAGGCCCGGGGGGAGACCCAGTACTTC.

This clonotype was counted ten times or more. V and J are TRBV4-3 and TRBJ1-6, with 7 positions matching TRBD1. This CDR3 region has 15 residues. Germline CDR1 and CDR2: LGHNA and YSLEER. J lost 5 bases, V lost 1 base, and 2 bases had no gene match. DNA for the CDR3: TGCGCCAGCAGCCAAGGGGACAGTCATAATTCACCCCTCCACTTT. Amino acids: CASSQGDSHNSPLHF.

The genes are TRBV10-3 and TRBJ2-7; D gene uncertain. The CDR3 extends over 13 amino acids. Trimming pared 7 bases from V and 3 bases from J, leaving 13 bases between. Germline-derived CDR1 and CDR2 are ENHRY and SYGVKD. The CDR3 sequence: CAIKAPGLYEQYF. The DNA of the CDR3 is TGTGCCATCAAGGCGCCCGGCCTCTACGAGCAGTACTTC.

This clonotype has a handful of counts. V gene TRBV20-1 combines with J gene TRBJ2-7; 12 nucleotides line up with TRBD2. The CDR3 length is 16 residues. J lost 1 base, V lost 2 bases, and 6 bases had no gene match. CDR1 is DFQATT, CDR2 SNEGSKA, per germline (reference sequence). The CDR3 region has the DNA TGCAGTGCTAGACCTTCCGGACTAGCGGGGTCCTACGAGCAGTACTTC. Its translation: CSARPSGLAGSYEQYF.

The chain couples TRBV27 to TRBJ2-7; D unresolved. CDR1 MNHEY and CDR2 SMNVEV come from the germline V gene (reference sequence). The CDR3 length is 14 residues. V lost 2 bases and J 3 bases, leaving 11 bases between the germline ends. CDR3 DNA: TGTGCCAGCAGTTTAAAGGGTTTTGGCTACGAGCAGTACTTC. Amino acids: CASSLKGFGYEQYF.

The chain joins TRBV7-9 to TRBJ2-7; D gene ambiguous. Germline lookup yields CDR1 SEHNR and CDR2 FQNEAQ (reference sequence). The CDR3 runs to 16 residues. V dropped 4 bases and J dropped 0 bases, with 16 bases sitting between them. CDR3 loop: CASSSSKGRLSYEQYF. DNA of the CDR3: TGTGCCAGCAGCTCCTCCAAGGGCCGACTCTCCTACGAGCAGTACTTC.

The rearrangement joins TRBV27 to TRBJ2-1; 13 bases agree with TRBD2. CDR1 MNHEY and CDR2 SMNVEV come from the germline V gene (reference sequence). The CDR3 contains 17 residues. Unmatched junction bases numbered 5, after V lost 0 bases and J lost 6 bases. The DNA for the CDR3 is TGTGCCAGCAGTTTATCAGGGACTAGCGGGGTCTTCAATGAGCAGTTCTTC. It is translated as CASSLSGTSGVFNEQFF.

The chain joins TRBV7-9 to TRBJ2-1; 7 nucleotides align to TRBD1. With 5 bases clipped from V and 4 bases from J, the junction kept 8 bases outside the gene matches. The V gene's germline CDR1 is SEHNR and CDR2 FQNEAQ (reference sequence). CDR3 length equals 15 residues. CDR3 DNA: TGTGCCAGCAGCCTCGTGGACAGGACATACAATGAGCAGTTCTTC. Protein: CASSLVDRTYNEQFF.

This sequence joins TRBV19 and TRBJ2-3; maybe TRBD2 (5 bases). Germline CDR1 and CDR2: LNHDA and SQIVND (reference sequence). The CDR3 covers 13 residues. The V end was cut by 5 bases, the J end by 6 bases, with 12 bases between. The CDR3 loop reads CASSPGVTDTQYF. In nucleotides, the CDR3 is TGTGCCAGTAGTCCCGGGGTTACGGATACGCAGTATTTT.

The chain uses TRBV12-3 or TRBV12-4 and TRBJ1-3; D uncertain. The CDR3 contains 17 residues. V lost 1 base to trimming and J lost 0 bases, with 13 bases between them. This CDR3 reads CASSLEGSSFSGNTIYF. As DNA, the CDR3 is TGTGCCAGCAGTTTAGAAGGCAGTTCCTTCTCTGGAAACACCATATATTTT.

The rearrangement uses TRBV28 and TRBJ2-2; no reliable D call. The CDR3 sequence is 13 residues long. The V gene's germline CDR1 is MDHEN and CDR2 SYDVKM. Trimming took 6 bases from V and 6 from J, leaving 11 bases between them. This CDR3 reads CASSLFIAGELFF. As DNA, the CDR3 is TGTGCCAGCAGCCTTTTTATAGCCGGGGAGCTGTTTTTT.

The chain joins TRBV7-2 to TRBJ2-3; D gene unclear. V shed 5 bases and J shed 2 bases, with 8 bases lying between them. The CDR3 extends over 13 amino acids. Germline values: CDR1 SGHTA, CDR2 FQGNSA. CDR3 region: CASSQTPTDTQYF. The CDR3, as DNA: TGTGCCAGCAGCCAAACTCCCACAGATACGCAGTATTTT.

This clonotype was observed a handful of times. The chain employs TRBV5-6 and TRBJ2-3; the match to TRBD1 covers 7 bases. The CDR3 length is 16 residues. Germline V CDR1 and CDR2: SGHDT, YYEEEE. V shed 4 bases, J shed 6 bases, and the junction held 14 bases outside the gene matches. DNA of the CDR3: TGTGCCAGCAGCCCGGGGACAGCGAGGGATTTGGATACGCAGTATTTT. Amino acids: CASSPGTARDLDTQYF.

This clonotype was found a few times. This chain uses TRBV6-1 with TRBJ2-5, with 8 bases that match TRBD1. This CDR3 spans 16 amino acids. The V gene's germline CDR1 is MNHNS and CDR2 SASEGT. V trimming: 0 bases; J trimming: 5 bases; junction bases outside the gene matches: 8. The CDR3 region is CASSEAGGRGPETQYF. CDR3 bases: TGTGCCAGCAGTGAAGCCGGAGGCAGGGGGCCGGAGACCCAGTACTTC.